Below are 14 T cell receptor beta chains sequenced from a single sample in a study of blood T cell repertoires in COVID-19. The data were produced by immunoSEQ multiplex PCR, yet TCRdb's version contains in-frame clones alone and is incomplete. This sample yields some 80,000 clones, of which about 80% are seen a single time; about 12% belongs to the top ten. The material sequenced was peripheral blood. Receptors originate from a woman aged 40 to 50 with active or convalescent COVID-19.

Concerning this clone itself: The junction and the germline gene differ at one end; a read error may be behind it. This chain connects TRBV28 to TRBJ1-2, with 7 bases fitting TRBD1. CDR3 length: 14 residues. Germline V CDR1 and CDR2: MDHEN, SYDVKM. Here the CDR3 DNA reads TGTGCCAGCAGTTCCCCGGGAGGGGGCACTCAGTCCGTCTTC. Its protein is CASSSPGGGTQSVF.

The J gene is TRBJ1-6, the V gene TRBV7-9, with 7 nucleotides matching TRBD1. This CDR3 is built from 14 residues. After removal of 4 bases from V and 8 bases from J, the junction contained 5 bases not matched to a gene. Germline values: CDR1 SEHNR, CDR2 FQNEAQ (reference sequence). The CDR3 DNA reads as TGTGCCAGCAGCTGGGACAGCGTACATTCACCCCTCCACTTT. As protein: CASSWDSVHSPLHF.

The V and J genes are TRBV11-3 and TRBJ2-7, with 10 bases identical to TRBD2. From germline, CDR1 is SGHNT and CDR2 YENEEA. This CDR3 has 13 amino acids. The junction had 4 bases not matched to a gene; V was cut back by 5 bases and J by 6 bases. The CDR3 loop reads CASSQGTSVEQYF. For the CDR3, the DNA is TGTGCCAGCAGCCAAGGGACTAGCGTCGAGCAGTACTTC. Full variable domain (rest looked up from reference TRBV11-3 and TRBJ2-7): EAGVVQSPRYKIIEKKQPVAFWCNPISGHNTLYWYLQNLGQGPELLIRYENEEAVDDSQLPKDRFSAERLKGVDSTLKIQPAELGDSAVYLCASSQGTSVEQYFGPGTRLTVT.

This rearrangement joins TRBV28 to TRBJ1-1; D is undetermined. Germline V gene sequence: CDR1 MDHEN, CDR2 SYDVKM. The V end was cut by 7 bases, the J end by 1 base, with 10 bases between. The CDR3 covers 13 residues. The CDR3 bases are TGTGCCAGCATTACCTCGGGGAACACTGAAGCTTTCTTT. Amino acids: CASITSGNTEAFF.

The J gene is TRBJ1-5, the V gene TRBV19; D is possibly TRBD1 (6 bases). V lost 3 bases to trimming and J lost 5 bases, with 14 bases between them. The CDR3 is made up of 15 amino acids. Per the germline V gene, CDR1 is LNHDA and CDR2 is SQIVND (reference sequence). The CDR3 DNA is TGTGCCAGTAGTATTGGCACAGGGTTGGATCAGCCCCAGCATTTT. It encodes CASSIGTGLDQPQHF.

This clone showed up just a few times. The rearrangement joins TRBV19 to TRBJ1-5; no clear D. This CDR3 contains 12 residues. CDR1 LNHDA and CDR2 SQIVND come from the germline V gene (reference sequence). The germline V and J ends were trimmed by 7 bases and 3 bases, with 7 bases remaining between them. The CDR3 region has the DNA TGTGCCAGTAAACCAGTCAATCAGCCCCAGCATTTT. This gives the protein CASKPVNQPQHF. Filled out from reference TRBV19 and TRBJ1-5, the complete variable domain reads DGGITQSPKYLFRKEGQNVTLSCEQNLNHDAMYWYRQDPGQGLRLIYYSQIVNDFQKGDIAEGYSVSREKKESFPLTVTSAQKNPTAFYLCASKPVNQPQHFGDGTRLSIL.

This clone was observed a single time. The chain combines TRBV18 with TRBJ1-1; D unresolved. The CDR3 is 13 residues long. Trimming left V 3 bases short and J 7 bases short, with 12 bases between. CDR1 and CDR2 (germline): KGHSH, LQKENI. In DNA, the CDR3 is TGTGCCAGCTCACCGTCGGTTGCCCTTGAAGCTTTCTTT. Translated, it gives CASSPSVALEAFF.

V gene TRBV20-1 combines with J gene TRBJ2-1; 13 bases align to TRBD2. V dropped 3 bases and J dropped 10; count of bases not matched to a gene: 6. The CDR3 runs 14 residues. In germline, CDR1 is DFQATT, CDR2 SNEGSKA (reference sequence). Here the CDR3 reads CSASGLAGVTEQFF. CDR3 DNA: TGCAGTGCTAGTGGACTAGCGGGAGTTACGGAGCAGTTCTTC.

The CDR3 protein is CAISESTQRTGELFF. Written as DNA, the CDR3 is TGTGCCATCAGTGAGTCAACACAGAGAACCGGGGAGCTGTTTTTT. The rearrangement links TRBV10-3 to TRBJ2-2; D is ambiguous. CDR3 length equals 15 residues. V lost 0 bases, J lost 5 bases, and 10 bases lay in between. Germline V lookup: CDR1 ENHRY, CDR2 SYGVKD.

The chain recombines TRBV7-8 with TRBJ1-4; the match to TRBD1 covers 8 bases. Per germline, CDR1 SGHVS and CDR2 FQNEAQ. CDR3 length: 18 residues. Germline trimming cut 9 bases from V and 0 bases from J; bases unmatched to any gene: 15. Here the CDR3 reads CASLSTGQGLATNEKLFF. In DNA form, the CDR3 reads TGTGCCAGTCTTTCGACTGGACAGGGACTTGCAACTAATGAAAAACTGTTTTTT.

Only a few counts were recorded for this clone. This chain links TRBV28 with TRBJ1-6; a possible D gene is TRBD1 (6 bases). CDR1 and CDR2 from the germline V gene are MDHEN and SYDVKM. The CDR3 extends over 15 amino acids. Trimming pared 8 bases from V and 2 bases from J, leaving 13 bases between. The CDR3 loop reads CASLDRFPYNSPLHF. The CDR3 DNA reads TGTGCCAGCTTAGACAGGTTCCCCTATAATTCACCCCTCCACTTT.

This clone was detected a few times. The chain employs TRBV29-1 and TRBJ2-1; 11 nucleotides line up with TRBD2. The J segment lost 8 bases and the V segment lost 7 bases, leaving 7 bases of the junction unmatched. This CDR3 has 13 amino acids. CDR1 and CDR2 (germline): SQVTM, ANQGSEA. The CDR3 loop reads CSGRTSGLDEQFF. The CDR3 DNA reads as TGCAGCGGACGGACTAGCGGGTTGGATGAGCAGTTCTTC.

The J gene is TRBJ2-7, the V gene TRBV30, with 8 bases that match TRBD2. V lost 2 bases to trimming and J lost 4 bases; unmatched junction nucleotides: 7. The CDR3 consists of 14 residues. Germline V gene sequence: CDR1 GTSNPN, CDR2 SVGIG (reference sequence). CDR3 in amino acids: CAWSPGGGSYEQYF. CDR3 in DNA: TGTGCCTGGAGTCCCGGGGGGGGAAGTTACGAGCAGTACTTC.

CDR3 DNA sequence: TGTGCCAGTACAAGACAGGGAAGGATGGCTGGAAACACCATATATTTT. Translated: CASTRQGRMAGNTIYF. This chain uses TRBV19 with TRBJ1-3; 7 nucleotides align to TRBD1. Germline V gene lookup returns CDR1 LNHDA and CDR2 SQIVND (reference sequence). The J segment lost 2 bases and the V segment lost 7 bases, leaving 11 bases of the junction unmatched. The CDR3 is made up of 16 amino acids.